The rows below give T cell receptor beta chains drawn from one sample of a study of beta chain features in type 1 diabetes. TCRdb's table, derived via immunoSEQ multiplex PCR, lists solely in-frame clones and lacks some. The sample has 150,000 to 200,000 clones; roughly 60% are singletons. What was sequenced was naive CD4+ T cells from blood. The receptors originated from a man aged 25-45 years with type 1 diabetes. The CDR3 runs from the conserved cysteine through the conserved F or W. A D gene is named only where the DNA matches it firmly. Rows give clone size only sometimes, using once, few, many, or a class for an expanded clone.

J gene,clone size,V gene,D gene,CDR3 DNA,CDR3 protein
TRBJ2-3,.,TRBV11-2,.,TGTGCCAGCAGCTTAGGAATTGATACGCAGTATTTT,CASSLGIDTQYF
TRBJ2-2,.,TRBV29-1,TRBD1,TGCAGCGTTCGACAGGGCCCCTTGAACACCGGGGAGCTGTTTTTT,CSVRQGPLNTGELFF
TRBJ2-3,.,TRBV19,.,TGTGCCAGTAGCCTATTGGGACCTCCGGGTTTCCCGCAGTATTTT,CASSLLGPPGFPQYF
TRBJ1-4,few,TRBV28,.,TGTGCCAGCAGTTTCCCCGGTAGGACTAATGAAAAACTGTTTTTT,CASSFPGRTNEKLFF
TRBJ2-3,.,TRBV9,TRBD2,TGTGCCAGCAGCTTCCCTTCCCGTAGCGGGGGCTACACAGATACGCAGTATTTT,CASSFPSRSGGYTDTQYF
TRBJ2-3,.,TRBV7-2,TRBD2,TGTGCCAGCAGCTTAGATAGGCGGGGGGGCACAGATACGCAGTATTTT,CASSLDRRGGTDTQYF
TRBJ2-7,few,TRBV5-1,TRBD1,TGCGCCAGCAGCTCGGACAGGGAGCAGTACTTC,CASSSDREQYF
TRBJ2-7,.,TRBV7-9,TRBD2,TGTGCCAGCAGCCCCAGACTAGCGGGGGACTACGAGCAGTACTTC,CASSPRLAGDYEQYF
TRBJ2-6,.,TRBV7-2,.,TGTGCCAGCACAACGCTCTCTGGGGCCAACGTCCTGACTTTC,CASTTLSGANVLTF
TRBJ2-7,.,TRBV9,.,TGTGCCAGCAGCGTCGAACTACAGGGATCCCTCTACGAGCAGTACTTC,CASSVELQGSLYEQYF
TRBJ2-1,few,TRBV7-9,.,TGTGCCAGCAGCTTAGTTGGGATCACAGATGAGCAGTTCTTC,CASSLVGITDEQFF
TRBJ2-7,few,TRBV14,TRBD1,TGTGCCAGCAGCCAAGATAGACAGGGCAAGTACTTC,CASSQDRQGKYF
TRBJ1-1,.,TRBV6-5,.,TGTGCCAGCAGCCCGCACCTGAACACTGAAGCTTTCTTT,CASSPHLNTEAFF
TRBJ1-1,.,TRBV30,.,TGTGCCTGGAGTGGACAGATTGAAGCTTTCTTT,CAWSGQIEAFF
TRBJ1-5,.,TRBV4-3,.,TGCGCCAGCAGCCAAGATCTGACAGACAATCAGCCCCAGCATTTT,CASSQDLTDNQPQHF
TRBJ2-3,once,TRBV28,.,TGTGCCAGCAACCTACAAGATCGGGGTCCTACGCAGTATTTT,CASNLQDRGPTQYF
TRBJ1-6,.,TRBV6-4,.,TGTGCCAGCAGTGAATCGGAGGACACTAATTCACCCCTCCACTTT,CASSESEDTNSPLHF
TRBJ2-5,few,TRBV2,.,TGTGCCAGCAGGTCCGGGACCGAGACCCAGTACTTC,CASRSGTETQYF
TRBJ1-2,.,TRBV29-1,.,TGCAGCGTTGAAGATCTTCTGGCGGACCAGTCTAACTATGGCTACACCTTC,CSVEDLLADQSNYGYTF
TRBJ2-5,few,TRBV23-1,.,TGCGCCAGCAGTCAAGTGGGGGGTCCTCAAGAGACCCAGTACTTC,CASSQVGGPQETQYF
TRBJ1-5,.,TRBV6-6,TRBD1,TGTGCCAGCGTTGGACAGGGTAATCAGCCCCAGCATTTT,CASVGQGNQPQHF
TRBJ1-2,.,TRBV14,TRBD1,TGTGCCAGCAGCCAAGAAGGGGCAGGGGGCTATGGCTACACCTTC,CASSQEGAGGYGYTF